A selection of T cell receptor beta chains follows, all from one sample in a study of CD8+CD57+ T cells in acquired aplastic anemia. TCRdb reanalysed the reads using MiXCR and keeps one entry per CDR3 protein. The table records approximately 190,000 distinct CDR3 sequences, 40% to 55% of them present only once. The material sequenced was sorted CD4+, CD8+, or CD8+CD57+ T cells (not recorded which) from PBMCs. The receptors come from a human donor with aplastic anemia. CDR3s include the opening cysteine and the closing phenylalanine or tryptophan. D genes are given only for firm matches. Size tells how often a clone was seen (once, few, many) or the class of an expanded clone, and some rows leave it out.

J gene: TRBJ1-5
D gene: -
clone size: many
V gene: TRBV6-1
CDR3 DNA: TGTGCCAGCAGTGAAATGACGACCCAGCATTTT
CDR3 protein: CASSEMTTQHF

J gene: TRBJ1-1
D gene: -
clone size: many
V gene: TRBV7-9
CDR3 DNA: TGTGCCAGCAGCAAATATCACACCAACACTGAAGCTTTCTTT
CDR3 protein: CASSKYHTNTEAFF

J gene: TRBJ2-3
D gene: TRBD2
clone size: few
V gene: TRBV11-2
CDR3 DNA: TGTGCCAGCAGCTTAGGAGGACTAGCGGGAGGGACAGATACGCAGTATTTT
CDR3 protein: CASSLGGLAGGTDTQYF

J gene: TRBJ2-6
D gene: -
clone size: -
V gene: TRBV10-2
CDR3 DNA: TGCGCCAGCAGCCAAGAAGCTTTACGCTCTGGGGCCAACGTCCTGACTTTC
CDR3 protein: CASSQEALRSGANVLTF

J gene: TRBJ2-1
D gene: TRBD1
clone size: -
V gene: TRBV9
CDR3 DNA: TGTGCCAGCAGCGTAGAGAACAGGGGAGTTGAGCAGTTCTTC
CDR3 protein: CASSVENRGVEQFF

J gene: TRBJ1-5
D gene: -
clone size: -
V gene: TRBV29-1
CDR3 DNA: TGCAGCGTTGGGGGGTCAGGCGATAGGGATCAGCCCCAGCATTTT
CDR3 protein: CSVGGSGDRDQPQHF

J gene: TRBJ2-2
D gene: -
clone size: few
V gene: TRBV12-5
CDR3 DNA: TGTGCTAGTGGCTTTGGACAGCCCCCCCCTGACACCGGGGAGCTGTTTTTT
CDR3 protein: CASGFGQPPPDTGELFF

J gene: TRBJ1-1
D gene: -
clone size: -
V gene: TRBV10-3
CDR3 DNA: TGTGCCATCAGTGAGAGGTCAGGGAGTAGGACTGAAGCTTTCTTT
CDR3 protein: CAISERSGSRTEAFF

J gene: TRBJ2-3
D gene: TRBD2
clone size: -
V gene: TRBV24-1
CDR3 DNA: TGTGCCACCACCACCAGCGGGACCCAAAGGGATACGCAGTATTTT
CDR3 protein: CATTTSGTQRDTQYF

J gene: TRBJ2-2
D gene: TRBD2
clone size: -
V gene: TRBV20-1
CDR3 DNA: TGCAGTGCTAGCGGGGGGGCTGGCGGGGAGCTGTTTTTT
CDR3 protein: CSASGGAGGELFF

J gene: TRBJ2-1
D gene: TRBD2
clone size: -
V gene: TRBV20-1
CDR3 DNA: TGCAGTGCTAGAGATCTGGGCCTAGCGGGGCCCTACAATGAGCAGTTCTTC
CDR3 protein: CSARDLGLAGPYNEQFF

J gene: TRBJ1-5
D gene: -
clone size: few
V gene: TRBV5-6
CDR3 DNA: TGTGCCAGCAGCTTGGGACCGGCCCGGGGTCAGCCCCAGCATTTT
CDR3 protein: CASSLGPARGQPQHF

J gene: TRBJ2-5
D gene: -
clone size: -
V gene: TRBV5-1
CDR3 DNA: TGCGCCAGCAGCTTGATCGGTTCAGGTGAAGAGACCCAGTACTTC
CDR3 protein: CASSLIGSGEETQYF

J gene: TRBJ1-2
D gene: -
clone size: -
V gene: TRBV6-2/TRBV6-3
CDR3 DNA: TGTGCCAGCAGTTACGGGCCGGATTTAGGTGGCTACGCCTTC
CDR3 protein: CASSYGPDLGGYAF

J gene: TRBJ2-1
D gene: -
clone size: many
V gene: TRBV12-3/TRBV12-4
CDR3 DNA: TGTGCCAGCAGTCCACTTACACGCGGTGAGCAGTTCTTC
CDR3 protein: CASSPLTRGEQFF

J gene: TRBJ2-5
D gene: -
clone size: once
V gene: TRBV19
CDR3 DNA: TGTGCCACCATAGTTGGCGAGACCCAATACTTC
CDR3 protein: CATIVGETQYF

J gene: TRBJ1-5
D gene: TRBD1
clone size: -
V gene: TRBV6-1
CDR3 DNA: TGTGCCAGCAGTGAATCAGGGGGGAATCAGCCCCAGCATTTT
CDR3 protein: CASSESGGNQPQHF

J gene: TRBJ2-5
D gene: TRBD2
clone size: many
V gene: TRBV4-2
CDR3 DNA: TGTGCCAGCAGCCAAGATGGGGGACTAGGTTTTCAAGGGACAGAGACCCAGTACTTC
CDR3 protein: CASSQDGGLGFQGTETQYF

J gene: TRBJ2-3
D gene: TRBD1
clone size: many
V gene: TRBV24-1
CDR3 DNA: TGTGCCACCAGTGACGGGACAGGGAGGGACACAGATACGCAGTATTTT
CDR3 protein: CATSDGTGRDTDTQYF

J gene: TRBJ1-6
D gene: -
clone size: -
V gene: TRBV10-3
CDR3 DNA: TGTGCCAGCAGTTTATTAAGGGGAGTGGCAGATGATAATTCACCCCTCCACTTT
CDR3 protein: CASSLLRGVADDNSPLHF

J gene: TRBJ2-5
D gene: TRBD2
clone size: -
V gene: TRBV5-1
CDR3 DNA: TGCGCCAGCAGCCGTCTAGCGGGGATCCAAGAGACCCAGTACTTC
CDR3 protein: CASSRLAGIQETQYF

J gene: TRBJ2-3
D gene: TRBD2
clone size: many
V gene: TRBV7-6
CDR3 DNA: TGTGCCAGCAGCTTGACTAGCGGGGTCACAGATACGCAGTATTTT
CDR3 protein: CASSLTSGVTDTQYF

J gene: TRBJ2-2
D gene: -
clone size: -
V gene: TRBV24-1
CDR3 DNA: TGTGCCACCAGTGGGGCAGGGAGAGGCGGGGAGCTGTTTTTT
CDR3 protein: CATSGAGRGGELFF

J gene: TRBJ1-5
D gene: -
clone size: -
V gene: TRBV7-4
CDR3 DNA: TGTGCCAACCATTCCGGCTGCACGCCCCAGCATTTT
CDR3 protein: CANHSGCTPQHF

J gene: TRBJ1-6
D gene: -
clone size: few
V gene: TRBV19
CDR3 DNA: TGTGCCAGTAGTATAGGTTGGACAGTCAATTCACCCCTCCACTTT
CDR3 protein: CASSIGWTVNSPLHF

J gene: TRBJ1-2
D gene: TRBD1
clone size: many
V gene: TRBV7-9
CDR3 DNA: TGTGCCAGCAGCTTATTCGCTCATGGGACAGGTGGATACGGCTACACCTTC
CDR3 protein: CASSLFAHGTGGYGYTF

J gene: TRBJ1-6
D gene: -
clone size: -
V gene: TRBV7-9
CDR3 DNA: TGTGCCAGCAGCTTGTGGGCAGGGAGGGGAAGCTCCTATAATTCACCCCTCCACTTT
CDR3 protein: CASSLWAGRGSSYNSPLHF

J gene: TRBJ2-3
D gene: -
clone size: -
V gene: TRBV19
CDR3 DNA: TGTGCCAGTAGGTCCGGAGGCACAGATACGCAGTATTTT
CDR3 protein: CASRSGGTDTQYF

J gene: TRBJ1-2
D gene: TRBD1
clone size: many
V gene: TRBV20-1
CDR3 DNA: TGCAGTGCTGGTGGGACAGCTAACTATGGCTACACCTTC
CDR3 protein: CSAGGTANYGYTF

J gene: TRBJ2-1
D gene: -
clone size: many
V gene: TRBV12-3/TRBV12-4
CDR3 DNA: TGTGCCAGCAGTCTTCTCCGGTACAATGAGCAGTTCTTC
CDR3 protein: CASSLLRYNEQFF

J gene: TRBJ1-2
D gene: -
clone size: -
V gene: TRBV7-2
CDR3 DNA: TGTGCCAGGGCCTCCGCATCTAACTATGGCTACACCTTC
CDR3 protein: CARASASNYGYTF

J gene: TRBJ1-4
D gene: -
clone size: -
V gene: TRBV7-3
CDR3 DNA: TGTGCCAGCAGTGAAAGGGCTAATGAAAAACTGTTTTTT
CDR3 protein: CASSERANEKLFF

J gene: TRBJ1-2
D gene: -
clone size: few
V gene: TRBV24-1
CDR3 DNA: TGTGCCACCAGTGATGACAGGAACTATGGCTACACCTTC
CDR3 protein: CATSDDRNYGYTF

J gene: TRBJ1-2
D gene: TRBD1
clone size: many
V gene: TRBV4-3
CDR3 DNA: TGCGCCAGCAGCCAGGGGACAGGGGATGGCTACACCTTC
CDR3 protein: CASSQGTGDGYTF

J gene: TRBJ2-7
D gene: TRBD1
clone size: many
V gene: TRBV7-9
CDR3 DNA: TGTGCCAGCCGGACAGGGACATACGAGCAGTACTTC
CDR3 protein: CASRTGTYEQYF

J gene: TRBJ2-1
D gene: TRBD1
clone size: many
V gene: TRBV29-1
CDR3 DNA: TGCAGCGCCAACAGGGGGAACCATGAGCAGTTCTTC
CDR3 protein: CSANRGNHEQFF

J gene: TRBJ2-7
D gene: -
clone size: -
V gene: TRBV20-1
CDR3 DNA: TGCAGTGCTAGTCCCTCGGGTATGGGGGTAGGTAACGAGCAGTACTTC
CDR3 protein: CSASPSGMGVGNEQYF

J gene: TRBJ2-1
D gene: -
clone size: -
V gene: TRBV12-3/TRBV12-4
CDR3 DNA: TGTGCCAGCAGCCTAGCCAGGGGACTACCAGGGAATGAGCAGTTCTTC
CDR3 protein: CASSLARGLPGNEQFF

J gene: TRBJ2-5
D gene: TRBD2
clone size: once
V gene: TRBV7-7
CDR3 DNA: TGTGCTAGCAGCTTAGAGAGAGCGGGGGGCGGTGGGACCCAGTACTTC
CDR3 protein: CASSLERAGGGGTQYF

J gene: TRBJ2-7
D gene: -
clone size: -
V gene: TRBV2
CDR3 DNA: TGTGCCAGCAGTGAAGCTAGGCAGTACTTC
CDR3 protein: CASSEARQYF

J gene: TRBJ2-6
D gene: -
clone size: -
V gene: TRBV12-3/TRBV12-4
CDR3 DNA: TGTGCCAGCAGTTTCGACCCTCGTGATTATGCGGCTGGGGCCAACGTCCTGACTTTC
CDR3 protein: CASSFDPRDYAAGANVLTF

J gene: TRBJ2-7
D gene: TRBD1
clone size: -
V gene: TRBV10-3
CDR3 DNA: TGTGCCATCAGTGGGGGGACAGGGTCAACCTACGAGCAGTACTTC
CDR3 protein: CAISGGTGSTYEQYF

J gene: TRBJ2-1
D gene: TRBD2
clone size: many
V gene: TRBV12-3/TRBV12-4
CDR3 DNA: TGTGCCAGTGGAACGGGACTAGCGGGAGGGGGGTTCTTC
CDR3 protein: CASGTGLAGGGFF

J gene: TRBJ2-5
D gene: TRBD2
clone size: few
V gene: TRBV10-3
CDR3 DNA: TGTGCCGTACGAGATAGCGGGGGGGCAGGAGAGACCCAGTACTTC
CDR3 protein: CAVRDSGGAGETQYF

J gene: TRBJ2-3
D gene: TRBD2
clone size: many
V gene: TRBV20-1
CDR3 DNA: TGCAGTGCCCAGAGACTAGCGGGGACCTACACAGATACGCAGTATTTT
CDR3 protein: CSAQRLAGTYTDTQYF

J gene: TRBJ1-4
D gene: -
clone size: few
V gene: TRBV2
CDR3 DNA: TGTGCCAGCAGTGAGACGAGTATAGCTAATGAAAAACTGTTTTTT
CDR3 protein: CASSETSIANEKLFF

J gene: TRBJ2-1
D gene: -
clone size: many
V gene: TRBV7-2
CDR3 DNA: TGTGCCAGCAGCTTAGGCTTATGGGGGGAGCAGTTCTTC
CDR3 protein: CASSLGLWGEQFF

J gene: TRBJ1-1
D gene: TRBD1
clone size: many
V gene: TRBV5-8
CDR3 DNA: TGTGCCAGCAGCTCAGATCGGACAGGGCCGCCGAGGGCTTTCTTT
CDR3 protein: CASSSDRTGPPRAFF

J gene: TRBJ2-7
D gene: TRBD2
clone size: -
V gene: TRBV7-3
CDR3 DNA: TGTGCCAGCAGACAAGCGGGAGGGGAGCAGTACTTC
CDR3 protein: CASRQAGGEQYF